The next 26 T cell receptor beta chains were all read from a single sample in a study of blood T cells in healthy people across ages. Then a second PCR, running roughly 7 to 11 cycles, was carried out with a sample-barcoded 5' primer and a J-beta primer mix. TCRdb re-called the 5' RACE reads with MiXCR, one entry per CDR3 protein. The sample shows more than 750,000 distinct CDR3 sequences, 25% to 30% of them seen only once. These data also featured in a second study, about T cells of mothers and their children.

What was sequenced was blood. The receptors shown here come from a woman aged 40 to 50 in good health.

This clonotype was recorded at least ten times. The chain has TRBV7-3 and TRBJ2-5; D not resolved. Looked up from germline, CDR1 is SGHTA and CDR2 is FQGTGA. Trimming removed 6 bases from V and 0 bases from J, with 8 bases in between. This CDR3 has 13 amino acids. CDR3 sequence (DNA): TGTGCCAGCAGTAAAGGGTACCAAGAGACCCAGTACTTC. It encodes CASSKGYQETQYF.

This clonotype was picked up a small number of times. V usage is TRBV7-9 and J usage is TRBJ1-1, with a tentative D call TRBD1 (6 bases). Germline CDR1 and CDR2: SEHNR and FQNEAQ (reference sequence). Trimming shortened V by 3 bases and J by 11 bases, and 16 bases separated the two germline ends. This CDR3 region has 13 residues. The DNA for the CDR3 is TGTGCCAGCAGCTTCCCGGGGGGGGCGCGGGCTTTCTTT. It is translated as CASSFPGGARAFF.

V is TRBV3-1 and J is TRBJ2-3; D is perhaps TRBD1 (5 bases). Between the trimmed V and J ends, which lost 4 bases and 6 bases, there was a span of 17 bases. The CDR3 runs to 15 residues. Germline lookup yields CDR1 LGHDT and CDR2 YNNKEL (reference sequence). CDR3 protein: CASSPDRTEVDTQYF. CDR3 DNA: TGTGCCAGCAGCCCAGACAGAACCGAGGTGGATACGCAGTATTTT.

This clonotype was recorded at least ten times. The CDR3 spells CASSLESLSSYEQYF. CDR3 nucleotide sequence: TGCGCCAGCAGCTTGGAGAGCCTCAGCTCCTACGAGCAGTACTTC. The genes are TRBV5-1 and TRBJ2-7, with no clear D. The V and J ends lost 0 bases and 0 bases respectively, with 10 bases between them. The CDR3 contains 15 residues. Germline V gives CDR1 SGHRS, CDR2 YFSETQ.

V and J are TRBV18 and TRBJ2-3; 9 bases are a match to TRBD2. The V gene's germline CDR1 is KGHSH and CDR2 LQKENI. The V and J ends lost 1 base and 2 bases, in that order; junction bases with no gene match: 4. This CDR3 spans 16 amino acids. CDR3 residues: CASSPQAGGTTDTQYF. CDR3 coding DNA: TGTGCCAGCTCACCACAAGCGGGGGGAACCACAGATACGCAGTATTTT.

J is TRBJ1-1 and V is TRBV10-3; tentative D call: TRBD1 (6 bases). The germline gives CDR1 ENHRY, CDR2 SYGVKD. V was shortened by 6 bases and J by 2 bases, with 10 bases between the two germline ends. This CDR3 comprises 13 residues. This CDR3 is CAIRGTTNTEAFF. CDR3 in DNA: TGTGCCATCAGAGGGACAACTAACACTGAAGCTTTCTTT.

The table lists this clonotype with many counts. Compared with germline, one end of the junction differs, possibly owing to a read error. This chain links TRBV7-9 with TRBJ2-3; the D gene is possibly TRBD1 (6 bases). Per the germline V gene, CDR1 is SEHNR and CDR2 is FQNEAQ (reference sequence). CDR3 size: 14 residues. The CDR3 DNA sequence: TGCGCCAGCAGCCCTCAGGGGCGCACAGATACGCAGTATTTT. Translation gives CASSPQGRTDTQYF.

This clonotype has at least ten counts. The chain carries TRBV5-5 and TRBJ1-5; 10 bases agree with TRBD1. V trimming: 0 bases; J trimming: 6 bases; junction bases outside the gene matches: 3. Germline V lookup: CDR1 SGHKS, CDR2 YYEKEE (reference sequence). The CDR3 is 15 amino acids. The CDR3 bases are TGTGCCAGCAGCTTGGGACAGGGGGCAAGTCAGCCCCAGCATTTT. It translates to CASSLGQGASQPQHF.

The gene calls are TRBV6-1 and TRBJ2-1; maybe TRBD2 (5 bases). The CDR3 has 14 residues. Germline values: CDR1 MNHNS, CDR2 SASEGT. V gave up 6 bases and J gave up 10 bases, with 19 bases separating them. CDR3 DNA: TGTGCCAGCAGACAAACGGGAAGATCCTACGAGCAGTTCTTC. Its translation is CASRQTGRSYEQFF.

The chain has TRBV12-3 or TRBV12-4 and TRBJ1-1; D may be TRBD1 (5 bases). The CDR3 runs to 13 residues. The V end lost 4 bases, the J end lost 6 bases, and 12 bases lay between the germline ends. The CDR3 bases are TGTGCCAGCAGTTCGCCCAGACAGCCTGAAGCTTTCTTT. Its translation is CASSSPRQPEAFF.

At least ten counts were recorded for this clonotype. The chain is built from TRBV10-3 and TRBJ2-7; D uncertain. Trimming took 0 bases from V and 7 from J, leaving 13 bases between them. CDR3 length: 14 amino acids. The germline V gene encodes CDR1 ENHRY and CDR2 SYGVKD. Here the CDR3 DNA reads TGTGCCATCAGTGAGTCGAGTAACCCACAAGAGCAGTACTTC. Its translation: CAISESSNPQEQYF.

This chain connects TRBV20-1 to TRBJ2-3; D possibly corresponds to TRBD1 (5 bases). CDR1 is DFQATT and CDR2 is SNEGSKA in the germline V gene (reference sequence). The CDR3 spans 15 residues. V shed 4 bases and J shed 0 bases, with 14 bases lying between them. CDR3: CSAKKTVTSTDTQYF. In DNA form, the CDR3 reads TGCAGTGCTAAGAAGACAGTGACCAGCACAGATACGCAGTATTTT.

Notes on this clonotype: The junction departs from the called germline gene at one end, perhaps through a read error. This sequence joins TRBV12-3 or TRBV12-4 and TRBJ2-3; 9 bases line up with TRBD2. This CDR3 contains 16 residues. The CDR3 spells CASSPHSGGNTDAQYF. For the CDR3, the DNA is TGTGCCAGCAGTCCTCATAGCGGGGGAAACACAGATGCGCAGTATTTT.

The chain links TRBV20-1 to TRBJ2-5; 8 bases are shared with TRBD2. The tail of the sequence fits TRBJ2-7 better, so the J call may be wrong. Germline CDR1 reads DFQATT; CDR2 reads SNEGSKA (reference sequence). This CDR3 has 12 amino acids. The CDR3 region is CSSTSADYEQYF. In nucleotides, the CDR3 is TGCAGTTCGACTAGCGCCGACTACGAGCAGTACTTC.

The sample holds many counts of this clonotype. J is TRBJ2-7 and V is TRBV6-6; 11 positions agree with TRBD1. J gave up 2 bases and V 7 bases, and 7 bases lay outside the gene matches. The germline V gene encodes CDR1 MNHNY and CDR2 SVGAGI (reference sequence). This CDR3 has 15 amino acids. CDR3 residues: CASNTGTGGPYEQYF. The CDR3 bases are TGTGCCAGCAACACCGGGACAGGGGGTCCCTACGAGCAGTACTTC.

This clonotype was observed many times. V usage is TRBV7-2 and J usage is TRBJ2-7; D gene ambiguous. This CDR3 comprises 12 residues. The germline V gene has CDR1 SGHTA and CDR2 FQGNSA. V lost 5 bases and J 7 bases, leaving 12 bases between the germline ends. CDR3 residues: CASSPSRREQYF. CDR3 in DNA: TGTGCCAGCAGCCCTAGTCGGCGGGAGCAGTACTTC. The variable domain in full, with the rest retrieved from reference TRBV7-2 and TRBJ2-7, is GAGVSQSPSNKVTEKGKDVELRCDPISGHTALYWYRQSLGQGLEFLIYFQGNSAPDKSGLPSDRFSAERTGGSVSTLTIQRTQQEDSAVYLCASSPSRREQYFGPGTRLTVT.

On this clonotype: A read error may explain this, as a much larger clone is one base away. The chain employs TRBV5-1 and TRBJ2-5; D is possibly TRBD1 (6 bases). With the DNA end fitting TRBJ2-7 better, the J assignment may be wrong. Germline CDR1 reads SGHRS; CDR2 reads YFSETQ. This CDR3 region has 16 residues. The CDR3 coding sequence is TGCGCCTGCAGCTTGGCCGGGCGAGGGGACACCTACGAGCAGTACTTC. Encoded protein: CACSLAGRGDTYEQYF.

This clonotype came up many times. V usage is TRBV20-1 and J usage is TRBJ2-6; D is possibly TRBD1 (5 bases). The CDR3 length is 14 residues. Trimming removed 5 bases at V and 2 bases at J, with 10 bases between. Per germline, CDR1 DFQATT and CDR2 SNEGSKA (reference sequence). The CDR3 DNA reads TGCAGTGCTGAGACAGTGGCTGGGGCCAACGTCCTGACTTTC. As protein: CSAETVAGANVLTF.

Comment on this clonotype: A much larger clonotype is one base distant, so this may be a read error. The CDR3 loop is CATSDRSPYEQYF. CDR3 nucleotides: TGTGCCACCAGTGATCGGTCCCCCTACGAGCAGTACTTC. J is TRBJ2-7 and V is TRBV24-1; D uncertain. Looked up from germline, CDR1 is KGHDR and CDR2 is SFDVKD. The germline V and J ends were trimmed by 3 bases and 2 bases, with 7 bases remaining between them. The CDR3 is 13 amino acids.

This chain joins TRBV27 and TRBJ2-3, with TRBD1 matching 9 bases. Germline V CDR1 and CDR2: MNHEY, SMNVEV (reference sequence). The V segment lost 5 bases and the J segment 5 bases; nucleotides outside the gene matches: 11. This CDR3 has 16 amino acids. The CDR3, as DNA: TGTGCCAGCAGTAGCCTAGGACAGGGGCCCGAAGATACGCAGTATTTT. Its translation: CASSSLGQGPEDTQYF.

This clonotype appeared a few times. V is TRBV6-2 or TRBV6-3 and J is TRBJ2-4; TRBD2 agrees at 8 bases. With 5 bases clipped from V and 3 bases from J, the junction kept 3 bases outside the gene matches. Germline CDR1 reads MNHEY; CDR2 reads SVGEGT. The CDR3 length is 14 residues. CDR3 nucleotides: TGTGCCAGCAGTCCGGGGGGGGTCAAAAACATTCAGTACTTC. It is translated as CASSPGGVKNIQYF.

The rearrangement uses TRBV7-6 and TRBJ2-2, with no clear D. CDR1 and CDR2 (germline): SGHVS, FNYEAQ. The CDR3 has 13 amino acids. The ends were cut back, 0 bases at V and 5 bases at J, with 4 bases in the middle. The CDR3 DNA follows: TGTGCCAGCAGCTTAGCGATTACCGGGGAGCTGTTTTTT. Translation gives CASSLAITGELFF.

The chain links TRBV29-1 to TRBJ2-7, with a possible D match to TRBD2 (7 bases). The V gene's germline CDR1 is SQVTM and CDR2 ANQGSEA. The V end was cut by 3 bases, the J end by 5 bases, with 20 bases between. The CDR3 covers 15 residues. CDR3 nucleotide sequence: TGCAGCGTTGACCTCAGTGCTCAGGGGAGGGACGAGCAGTACTTC. The encoded protein is CSVDLSAQGRDEQYF.

As to this clonotype: The junction shows a germline mismatch at one end, possibly a read error. The V gene is TRBV7-2, the J gene TRBJ1-6; no firm D call. The CDR3 consists of 13 residues. Germline V gives CDR1 SGHTA, CDR2 FQGNSA. CDR3: CASRPGTNLPLHF. The CDR3 bases are TGTGCCAGCCGCCCGGGCACTAATTTACCCCTCCACTTT. Drawing the rest from reference TRBV7-2 and TRBJ1-6, the complete variable domain is GAGVSQSPSNKVTEKGKDVELRCDPISGHTALYWYRQSLGQGLEFLIYFQGNSAPDKSGLPSDRFSAERTGGSVSTLTIQRTQQEDSAVYLCASRPGTNLPLHFGNGTRLTVT.

This clonotype has at least ten counts. The chain combines TRBV7-2 with TRBJ2-7; possible D gene TRBD1, 5 bases. Germline values: CDR1 SGHTA, CDR2 FQGNSA. The length of the CDR3 is 13 residues. The V and J ends lost 8 bases and 3 bases respectively, with 14 bases between them. The CDR3 here is CASPKGQNYEQYF. CDR3 coding DNA: TGTGCCAGCCCCAAGGGGCAGAACTACGAGCAGTACTTC.

V usage is TRBV9 and J usage is TRBJ1-1, with D possibly matching TRBD1 (6 bases). Germline values: CDR1 SGDLS, CDR2 YYNGEE. This CDR3 contains 16 residues. The V and J ends lost 3 bases and 2 bases respectively, with 17 bases between them. In nucleotides, the CDR3 is TGTGCCAGCAGCGAGACAGGACAGTTTGGCAACACTGAAGCTTTCTTT. Protein product: CASSETGQFGNTEAFF.